The 19 T cell receptor beta chains in this list originate from one sample, sequenced in a study of CD8 T cells in ankylosing spondylitis. The study's findings and limits: A TCR beta motif of eight or nine highly homologous variants seemed to mark ankylosing spondylitis blood.

Via MiXCR, TCRdb re-called the 5' RACE reads, giving one row per CDR3 protein. Of around 770,000 distinct CDR3 sequences detected, roughly 10% appear once; the ten largest clones hold 0.45% to 0.6%. What these receptors recognize is not known. Sequenced: blood, either unsorted or a sorted T cell fraction (not recorded which). These receptors came from a male donor with ankylosing spondylitis.

This clonotype was observed a few times. J is TRBJ1-5 and V is TRBV12-3 or TRBV12-4; D unclear. CDR3 size: 13 residues. V lost 5 bases, J lost 7 bases, and 12 bases lay in between. CDR3 protein: CASSPSPFQPQHF. CDR3 in DNA: TGTGCCAGCAGTCCGTCTCCGTTCCAGCCCCAGCATTTT.

In this sample, this clonotype turned up a few times. The rearrangement uses TRBV6-5 and TRBJ1-1; D gene unclear. V shed 0 bases and J shed 1 base, with 9 bases lying between them. CDR1 MNHEY and CDR2 SVGAGI come from the germline V gene. CDR3 length equals 15 residues. The CDR3: CASSYSFIENTEAFF. The CDR3 DNA reads TGTGCCAGCAGTTACTCTTTCATAGAGAACACTGAAGCTTTCTTT.

The chain uses TRBV12-3 or TRBV12-4 and TRBJ2-1, with 13 bases identical to TRBD2. The V gene end was trimmed by 2 bases and the J gene end by 4 bases; junction bases not matched to a gene: 14. The CDR3 covers 20 residues. CDR3 sequence: CASSLSPGLAGEGLYNEQFF. The CDR3 coding sequence is TGTGCCAGCAGTTTAAGCCCCGGACTAGCGGGAGAGGGGCTTTACAATGAGCAGTTCTTC.

In this sample, this clonotype turned up a few times. A junction end diverges from the germline sequence, so it may reflect a read error. The chain joins TRBV20-1 to TRBJ2-7; TRBD1 agrees at 9 bases. Germline values: CDR1 DFQATT, CDR2 SNEGSKA (reference sequence). This CDR3 has 13 amino acids. The chain's CDR3 is CLFRGQGPYEQYF. The CDR3 DNA sequence: TGTCTTTTCAGGGGACAGGGTCCCTACGAGCAGTACTTC.

The chain couples TRBV28 to TRBJ2-1; D is ambiguous. Germline loops: CDR1 MDHEN, CDR2 SYDVKM. Trimming cost V 1 base and J 2 bases, with 9 bases left between them. This CDR3 is built from 15 residues. The DNA of the CDR3 is TGTGCCAGCAGTTTATTCAGGTTAACCTACAATGAGCAGTTCTTC. Its protein product is CASSLFRLTYNEQFF.

A few counts support this clonotype. The chain couples TRBV29-1 to TRBJ1-2; the match to TRBD1 covers 7 bases. From germline, CDR1 is SQVTM and CDR2 ANQGSEA. The CDR3 loop spans 12 amino acids. V lost 2 bases and J lost 8; bases outside the gene matches: 5. CDR3 DNA: TGCAGCGTTGAAAGAGGGGGCAGAGGCTACACCTTC. Its translation is CSVERGGRGYTF.

This chain uses TRBV19 with TRBJ2-2; a possible D gene is TRBD1 (5 bases). V lost 9 bases and J 5 bases, leaving 13 bases between the germline ends. Per the germline V gene, CDR1 is LNHDA and CDR2 is SQIVND (reference sequence). CDR3 length: 13 residues. CDR3 bases: TGTGCCAGCCGACAGAGTACGACCGGGGAGCTGTTTTTT. Translation: CASRQSTTGELFF.

This clonotype was recorded at least ten times. The gene calls are TRBV7-2 and TRBJ2-7; 10 bases fit TRBD1. The CDR3 contains 13 residues. Trimming at V came to 5 bases and at J to 4 bases, leaving 2 bases not matched to a gene. Germline CDR1 and CDR2: SGHTA and FQGNSA. DNA of the CDR3: TGTGCCAGCAGCCGACAGGGGGCGTACGAGCAGTACTTC. This sequence encodes CASSRQGAYEQYF.

This clonotype was counted ten times or more. The J gene is TRBJ2-5, the V gene TRBV29-1, with 10 bases identical to TRBD1. The CDR3 has 14 residues. Germline trimming cut 3 bases from V and 5 bases from J; bases unmatched to any gene: 6. In germline, CDR1 is SQVTM, CDR2 ANQGSEA. The CDR3 reads CSVEDRGFLETQYF. The DNA of the CDR3 is TGCAGCGTTGAGGACAGGGGGTTCTTGGAGACCCAGTACTTC.

This clonotype was counted a few times. The CDR3, as DNA: TGCGCCAGCAGCCAAGCCATGAGGGACCCCGAGCAGTACTTC. This gives the protein CASSQAMRDPEQYF. The V and J genes are TRBV4-3 and TRBJ2-7; D could derive from TRBD1 or TRBD2 (5 bases each). Trimming cost V 1 base and J 6 bases, with 13 bases left between them. CDR1 and CDR2 (germline): LGHNA, YSLEER. The CDR3 consists of 14 residues.

Ten or more counts support this clonotype. The chain combines TRBV10-3 with TRBJ2-3; possibly TRBD2 for D (7 bases). From germline, CDR1 is ENHRY and CDR2 SYGVKD. The germline V and J ends were trimmed by 10 bases and 5 bases, with 16 bases remaining between them. The CDR3 loop spans 13 amino acids. The CDR3 sequence: CATCAGAGDTQYF. CDR3 nucleotide sequence: TGTGCCACCTGTGCGGGGGCCGGAGATACGCAGTATTTT.

This clonotype was found a few times. The chain joins TRBV12-3 or TRBV12-4 to TRBJ1-1, with D tentatively TRBD1 (5 bases). V shed 5 bases and J shed 6 bases, with 10 bases lying between them. The CDR3 has 12 amino acids. CDR3: CASSQRGAEAFF. CDR3 nucleotides: TGTGCCAGCAGTCAGCGAGGGGCTGAAGCTTTCTTT.

The gene calls are TRBV20-1 and TRBJ1-1; D is ambiguous. Looked up from germline, CDR1 is DFQATT and CDR2 is SNEGSKA (reference sequence). Trimming stripped 2 bases from V and 1 base from J, with 11 bases between. The length of the CDR3 is 14 residues. In DNA, the CDR3 is TGCAGTGCTAGAAACCGACGGACGAACACTGAAGCTTTCTTT. Protein product: CSARNRRTNTEAFF.

This chain uses TRBV7-9 with TRBJ1-1; D is undetermined. Trimming removed 2 bases at V and 10 bases at J, with 14 bases between. The CDR3 has 13 residues. Germline CDR1 SEHNR, CDR2 FQNEAQ (reference sequence). The CDR3 sequence is CASSLSYKGVAFF. CDR3 DNA: TGTGCCAGCAGCTTAAGTTATAAGGGTGTAGCTTTCTTT.

This clonotype was counted ten times or more. This chain joins TRBV12-3 or TRBV12-4 and TRBJ1-2; D ambiguous. Deletions cut 5 bases from V and 1 base from J, with 17 bases between. The CDR3 has 16 amino acids. The chain's CDR3 is CASSPIWGFLNYGYTF. CDR3 nucleotide sequence: TGTGCCAGCAGTCCCATTTGGGGTTTCCTTAACTATGGCTACACCTTC.

This clonotype was recorded a few times. V is TRBV12-3 or TRBV12-4 and J is TRBJ1-1; the D is unclear. The V gene lost 11 bases and the J gene lost 0 bases, with 13 bases spanning the gap. The CDR3 is made up of 13 amino acids. CDR3 protein: CASVSGVNTEAFF. CDR3 sequence (DNA): TGTGCCTCGGTCTCTGGAGTGAACACTGAAGCTTTCTTT.

This clonotype was counted a few times. This rearrangement joins TRBV28 to TRBJ2-7; 10 bases align to TRBD1. The CDR3 sequence is 14 residues long. After removal of 7 bases from V and 2 bases from J, the junction contained 5 bases not matched to a gene. The V gene's germline CDR1 is MDHEN and CDR2 SYDVKM. In nucleotides, the CDR3 is TGTGCCAGCATACTTGGACAGGGGGCCTACGAGCAGTACTTC. Amino acids: CASILGQGAYEQYF. The whole variable domain, filled in from reference TRBV28 and TRBJ2-7, reads DVKVTQSSRYLVKRTGEKVFLECVQDMDHENMFWYRQDPGLGLRLIYFSYDVKMKEKGDIPEGYSVSREKKERFSLILESASTNQTSMYLCASILGQGAYEQYFGPGTRLTVT.

This clonotype was seen more than once but under ten times. The genes are TRBV4-3 and TRBJ1-4; no clear D. From germline, CDR1 is LGHNA and CDR2 YSLEER. Trimming removed 6 bases at V and 4 bases at J, with 12 bases between. The CDR3 is made up of 14 amino acids. CDR3 region: CASSPYRVNEKLFF. For the CDR3, the DNA is TGCGCCAGCAGTCCGTACCGGGTTAATGAAAAACTGTTTTTT.

This CDR3 is CASRYGPSGETQYF. Here the CDR3 DNA reads TGTGCCAGCAGATACGGACCGTCAGGGGAGACCCAGTACTTC. V and J are TRBV5-5 and TRBJ2-5; tentative D call: TRBD1 (5 bases). V shed 5 bases and J shed 5 bases, with 16 bases lying between them. CDR1 SGHKS and CDR2 YYEKEE come from the germline V gene (reference sequence). The CDR3 is 14 amino acids.